These T cell receptor beta chains were read from a single sample in a study of blood T cell repertoires in COVID-19. The repertoire was sequenced with immunoSEQ multiplex PCR; TCRdb's copy has only in-frame clones and lacks some. The table has approximately 210,000 clones, about four fifths seen once. The sequenced sample was peripheral blood. The source is a woman of 80 years or more with COVID-19, enrolled during active disease. The CDR3 runs from the conserved cysteine through the conserved F or W. Fields, in order: V gene, D gene, clone size, J gene, CDR3 DNA, CDR3 protein. D genes are given only for firm matches. Some rows have no size entry. The others give once, few or many, or a class for an expanded clone.

>TRBV15|NA|many|TRBJ1-1
TGTGCCACCAGCAGTCCACGCAGGGATCCGAACACTGAAGCTTTCTTT
CATSSPRRDPNTEAFF
>TRBV28|TRBD2|NA|TRBJ2-2
TGTGCCAGCAGTGCTATAGCGGGAGTCACCGGGGAGCTGTTTTTT
CASSAIAGVTGELFF
>TRBV5-4|TRBD2|NA|TRBJ2-1
TGTGCCAGCAGTCGGGGGGACTCCTACAATGAGCAGTTCTTC
CASSRGDSYNEQFF
>TRBV6-5|NA|once|TRBJ2-3
TGTGCCAGCAGTTACTCTGGACTGAGCACAGATACGCAGTATTTT
CASSYSGLSTDTQYF
>TRBV5-5|NA|NA|TRBJ1-1
TGTGCCAGCAGCTTCGTCTCGGGGATTGAAGCTTTCTTT
CASSFVSGIEAFF
>TRBV3-1/TRBV3-2|NA|once|TRBJ1-1
TGTGCCAGCAGCCAAGGGGGAACAGGGCCGACCACTGAAGCTTTCTTT
CASSQGGTGPTTEAFF
>TRBV9|TRBD1|NA|TRBJ1-4
TGTGCCAGCAGCGCCTGGACAGGGGAAAGTGAAAAACTGTTTTTT
CASSAWTGESEKLFF
>TRBV4-1|TRBD1|NA|TRBJ2-1
TGCGCCAGCAGCCACGACGGACAGGGGGGCTACAATGAGCAGTTCTTC
CASSHDGQGGYNEQFF
>TRBV7-2|NA|NA|TRBJ2-7
TGTGCCAGCAGCTTAGGCGTCGCTGCCTACGAGCAGTACTTC
CASSLGVAAYEQYF
>TRBV9|NA|few|TRBJ2-1
TGTGCCAGCAGCCTCGCCGGTCTAGCGCTCCCTAACAATGAGCAGTTCTTC
CASSLAGLALPNNEQFF
>TRBV3-1/TRBV3-2|TRBD1|NA|TRBJ2-5
TGTGCCAGCAGCCAAGAAACGGCGGGGACAGGGGAAAAGACCCAGTACTTC
CASSQETAGTGEKTQYF
>TRBV14|NA|NA|TRBJ2-5
TGTGCCAGCAGCCCGAACAGAGAGACCCAGTACTTC
CASSPNRETQYF
>TRBV28|TRBD1|NA|TRBJ1-6
TGTGCCAGCAGTTTTCGGGACAGGGAAGATTCACCCCTCCACTTT
CASSFRDREDSPLHF
>TRBV5-4|TRBD2|once|TRBJ2-7
TGTGCCAGCAGCCCCCCACCACTAGCGGGAGGCACTTACGAGCAGTACTTC
CASSPPPLAGGTYEQYF
>TRBV15|TRBD1|NA|TRBJ1-5
TGTGCCACCAGCAGATATCGGGAGGGACAGGGAGGCAATCAGCCCCAGCATTTT
CATSRYREGQGGNQPQHF
>TRBV4-1|NA|many|TRBJ2-7
TGCGCCAGCAGCCAAGGACCCCATGGGGCGTACGAGCAGTACTTC
CASSQGPHGAYEQYF
>TRBV13|NA|NA|TRBJ1-1
TGTGCCAGCAGCCCCAGACCCTCCCGGGGGGCTGAAGCTTTCTTT
CASSPRPSRGAEAFF
>TRBV11-2|TRBD2|once|TRBJ2-7
TGTGCCAGCAGCTTGGGGGCGGGAGGGGGCTACGAGCAGTACTTC
CASSLGAGGGYEQYF
>TRBV5-6|TRBD2|NA|TRBJ2-1
TGTGCCAGCAGCCCGATCGGGGAGGGTGAGCAGTTCTTC
CASSPIGEGEQFF
>TRBV9|TRBD1|NA|TRBJ1-6
TGTGCCAGCAGCGGAACCGGACAGGATAATTCACCCCTCCACTTT
CASSGTGQDNSPLHF